This T cell receptor (beta chain) was identified during a study of blood T cell repertoires in COVID-19. Overall study context: T cells, B-cell-depleted T cells, or PBMCs supplied cDNA or gDNA.

Authors' methods: Scientists estimated how many nucleated cells there were by amplifying reference gene primers. Libraries were prepared by immunoSEQ multiplex PCR; TCRdb keeps only in-frame clonotypes and omits some of them. V and J calls and clone size come straight from that table; D and trimming were deduced from the DNA. The repertoire consists of 50,000 to 75,000 clones, with about 78% occurring once and the leading ten covering approximately 52%. Sample: peripheral blood. This sequence was found in a woman aged 80 or over with acute or convalescent COVID-19.

The chain's CDR3 is CASSQGQGEQPQHF. The CDR3, as DNA: TGCGCCAGCAGCCAAGGACAGGGCGAGCAGCCCCAGCATTTT. The chain uses TRBV4-3 and TRBJ1-5; 7 nucleotides match TRBD1. CDR3 size: 14 residues. CDR1 and CDR2 (germline): LGHNA, YSLEER. V was clipped by 1 base and J by 7 bases; unmatched bases: 4.